What follows are 25 T cell receptor beta chains derived from one specimen sequenced in a study of blood T cell dynamics during melanoma immunotherapy (TCRdb year 2020). Library preparation was by the immunoSEQ multiplex PCR assay. TCRdb carries this immuneACCESS record with in-frame sequences only. Its versions omit some clonotypes, under half of them owing to an unresolved V gene in the studies checked, with the rest unexplained. The sample has over 8,000 clones on record, 80% to 90% of them singletons. 9.5% to 12% of the sample lies in the top ten. Explained via the paper, the time point label denotes: pre-treatment baseline. The specimen comprised blood, sampled from a patient treated with checkpoint blockade. The receptor set was obtained from a human donor with melanoma.

V is TRBV19 and J is TRBJ2-7; the D gene is possibly TRBD2 (5 bases). V gave up 5 bases and J gave up 6 bases, with 11 bases separating them. The CDR3 is 12 residues long. Germline assignment: CDR1 LNHDA and CDR2 SQIVND (reference sequence). The CDR3 DNA sequence: TGTGCCAGTAGTGCCCGCGGGCCCGAGCAGTACTTC. Translated, it gives CASSARGPEQYF.

The chain employs TRBV19 and TRBJ1-6; 7 bases agree with TRBD1. Looked up from germline, CDR1 is LNHDA and CDR2 is SQIVND (reference sequence). The V gene end was trimmed by 5 bases and the J gene end by 7 bases; junction bases not matched to a gene: 2. The CDR3 totals 13 residues. The CDR3 protein is CASSGQANSPLHF. The DNA of the CDR3 is TGTGCCAGTAGTGGACAGGCCAATTCACCCCTCCACTTT.

V is TRBV7-2 and J is TRBJ2-7; tentative D call: TRBD2 (5 bases). Germline V CDR1 and CDR2: SGHTA, FQGNSA. This CDR3 spans 14 amino acids. With 5 bases removed from V and 1 base from J, the gap between germline ends came to 12 bases. CDR3 amino acids: CASSPGIVSYEQYF. The CDR3 bases are TGTGCCAGCAGCCCCGGGATAGTGTCCTACGAGCAGTACTTC.

V usage is TRBV5-1 and J usage is TRBJ2-5; TRBD1 aligns across 7 bases. Germline trimming cut 4 bases from V and 2 bases from J; bases unmatched to any gene: 8. Per the germline V gene, CDR1 is SGHRS and CDR2 is YFSETQ. The CDR3 length is 15 residues. The CDR3 DNA is TGCGCCAGCAGCAGATCCGGGACAGCGCAAGAGACCCAGTACTTC. This translates into CASSRSGTAQETQYF.

V gene TRBV12-5 combines with J gene TRBJ2-3, with D unclear. Germline CDR1 is LGHNT and CDR2 is FRNRAP. The ends were cut back, 1 base at V and 0 bases at J, with 8 bases in the middle. The CDR3 loop spans 15 amino acids. The DNA of the CDR3 is TGTGCTAGTGGTTTGGAGCATTCTAGCACAGATACGCAGTATTTT. It encodes CASGLEHSSTDTQYF. Filled out from reference TRBV12-5 and TRBJ2-3, the complete variable domain reads DARVTQTPRHKVTEMGQEVTMRCQPILGHNTVFWYRQTMMQGLELLAYFRNRAPLDDSGMPKDRFSAEMPDATLATLKIQPSEPRDSAVYFCASGLEHSSTDTQYFGPGTRLTVL.

This chain uses TRBV7-3 with TRBJ2-3, with 12 nucleotides matching TRBD2. The CDR3 covers 16 residues. Germline V gene lookup returns CDR1 SGHTA and CDR2 FQGTGA. The junction had 5 bases not matched to a gene; V was cut back by 5 bases and J by 2 bases. CDR3 in amino acids: CASSPGTSGYTDTQYF. The CDR3 bases are TGTGCCAGCAGCCCCGGGACTAGCGGGTACACAGATACGCAGTATTTT.

The V and J genes are TRBV5-4 and TRBJ1-2; maybe TRBD1 (6 bases). The CDR3 has 18 residues. Germline V gives CDR1 SGHNT, CDR2 YYREEE (reference sequence). V was trimmed by 0 bases and J by 3 bases, leaving 21 bases between them. CDR3 DNA sequence: TGTGCCAGCAGCTTGGCCGCGGGGGCGCTTCCTCGGGACTATGGCTACACCTTC. This sequence encodes CASSLAAGALPRDYGYTF.

This chain joins TRBV6-5 and TRBJ2-2, with D perhaps TRBD2 (6 bases). This CDR3 region has 14 residues. Between the trimmed V and J ends, which lost 2 bases and 5 bases, there was a span of 9 bases. The V gene's germline CDR1 is MNHEY and CDR2 SVGAGI. The CDR3 loop reads CASSYVRGTGELFF. In DNA, the CDR3 is TGTGCCAGCAGTTACGTTCGGGGGACCGGGGAGCTGTTTTTT.

The chain carries TRBV30 and TRBJ1-2, with a weak D call TRBD1 (5 bases). The CDR3 has 12 residues. With 3 bases removed from V and 2 bases from J, the gap between germline ends came to 7 bases. Germline V gene lookup returns CDR1 GTSNPN and CDR2 SVGIG (reference sequence). CDR3 nucleotide sequence: TGTGCCTGGAGCAAGGGGAACTATGGCTACACCTTC. This sequence encodes CAWSKGNYGYTF.

In its sample, this clone was seen once. This chain connects TRBV19 to TRBJ1-5; D not resolved. Germline assignment: CDR1 LNHDA and CDR2 SQIVND (reference sequence). The V end lost 2 bases, the J end lost 1 base, and 6 bases lay between the germline ends. The CDR3 has 14 amino acids. CDR3 amino acids: CASSIRESNQPQHF. For the CDR3, the DNA is TGTGCCAGTAGTATAAGGGAGAGCAATCAGCCCCAGCATTTT. The whole variable domain, remainder taken from reference TRBV19 and TRBJ1-5, is DGGITQSPKYLFRKEGQNVTLSCEQNLNHDAMYWYRQDPGQGLRLIYYSQIVNDFQKGDIAEGYSVSREKKESFPLTVTSAQKNPTAFYLCASSIRESNQPQHFGDGTRLSIL.

This chain joins TRBV6-6 and TRBJ1-6, with 10 nucleotides matching TRBD1. Germline CDR1 and CDR2: MNHNY and SVGAGI (reference sequence). The CDR3 is 15 amino acids. J was trimmed by 9 bases and V by 5 bases; bases with no gene match: 7. CDR3 protein: CASSTKRQGASPLHF. The CDR3 DNA is TGTGCCAGCAGTACGAAGAGACAGGGGGCTTCACCCCTCCACTTT.

J is TRBJ1-1 and V is TRBV19; D unclear. The CDR3 consists of 15 residues. V was pared by 5 bases and J by 6 bases, with 19 bases between. Looked up from germline, CDR1 is LNHDA and CDR2 is SQIVND (reference sequence). Here the CDR3 DNA reads TGTGCCAGTAGTCTCTATCGGATACCGGACTCTGAAGCTTTCTTT. As protein: CASSLYRIPDSEAFF.

By frequency in the sample, this clone is hyperexpanded. The V call is TRBV28, the J call TRBJ1-4, with 8 bases lining up with TRBD1. J gave up 6 bases and V 6 bases, and 9 bases lay outside the gene matches. The CDR3 is 15 amino acids. Germline V lookup: CDR1 MDHEN, CDR2 SYDVKM. This CDR3 reads CASSHSDRVYEKLFF. CDR3 bases: TGTGCCAGCAGCCACTCGGACAGGGTGTATGAAAAACTGTTTTTT.

V and J are TRBV30 and TRBJ1-2; D remains ambiguous. CDR1 and CDR2 (germline): GTSNPN, SVGIG (reference sequence). V lost 8 bases, J lost 7 bases, and 11 bases lay in between. The CDR3 covers 10 residues. In DNA, the CDR3 is TGTGCCCTTTTTAAGGGTGGCTACACCTTC. As protein: CALFKGGYTF.

This clone was seen once. The J gene is TRBJ2-7, the V gene TRBV29-1; the D call may be TRBD1 or TRBD2 (5 bases each). Germline-derived CDR1 and CDR2 are SQVTM and ANQGSEA. The CDR3 is 13 residues long. V gave up 6 bases and J gave up 1 base, with 13 bases separating them. CDR3 bases: TGCAGCGTCTCCGGGACCAAGTCCTACGAGCAGTACTTC. Its translation: CSVSGTKSYEQYF.

This clone came up once. This rearrangement joins TRBV27 to TRBJ2-1, with TRBD1 identical over 7 bases. The trim removed 0 bases at V and 0 bases at J, leaving 5 bases unmatched. CDR3 length: 17 amino acids. Germline CDR1 is MNHEY and CDR2 is SMNVEV (reference sequence). The CDR3 sequence: CASSLSGQTSSYNEQFF. The DNA for the CDR3 is TGTGCCAGCAGTTTATCGGGACAGACTTCCTCCTACAATGAGCAGTTCTTC.

The gene calls are TRBV10-3 and TRBJ2-7; the D is unclear. V dropped 2 bases and J dropped 1 base, with 6 bases sitting between them. The CDR3 consists of 13 residues. Germline assignment: CDR1 ENHRY and CDR2 SYGVKD. CDR3 residues: CAISERDSYEQYF. The CDR3 coding sequence is TGTGCCATCAGTGAGAGGGATTCCTACGAGCAGTACTTC.

The V gene is TRBV30, the J gene TRBJ1-1; 7 bases are a match to TRBD1. The CDR3 totals 13 residues. Trimming cost V 4 bases and J 1 base; bases outside gene matches: 3. Germline CDR1 reads GTSNPN; CDR2 reads SVGIG (reference sequence). CDR3 loop: CAWKGQPNTEAFF. DNA for the CDR3: TGTGCCTGGAAGGGACAGCCGAACACTGAAGCTTTCTTT.

This sequence joins TRBV10-3 and TRBJ2-4, with TRBD1 identical over 9 bases. CDR1 is ENHRY and CDR2 is SYGVKD in the germline V gene. With V trimmed by 5 bases and J by 3 bases, 8 bases remained unmatched. This CDR3 contains 16 residues. CDR3 amino acids: CAISSDRGEGKNIQYF. CDR3 sequence (DNA): TGTGCCATCAGTTCGGACAGGGGCGAGGGCAAAAACATTCAGTACTTC.

In its sample, this clone was seen once. V gene TRBV5-1 combines with J gene TRBJ2-1; TRBD1 aligns across 11 bases. The CDR3 is 15 amino acids. The germline V gene has CDR1 SGHRS and CDR2 YFSETQ. The V segment lost 4 bases and the J segment 8 bases; nucleotides outside the gene matches: 8. The CDR3 nucleotides are TGCGCCAGCAGCCCGGGACAGGGGGTGACGTATGAGCAGTTCTTC. Its translation is CASSPGQGVTYEQFF.

In this sample, this clone turned up once. The chain recombines TRBV6-1 with TRBJ2-7; 7 nucleotides line up with TRBD1. The CDR3 spans 15 residues. From germline, CDR1 is MNHNS and CDR2 SASEGT. Trimming took 0 bases from V and 4 from J; bases not matched to a gene: 6. The CDR3 sequence is CASSEAPGTVYEQYF. The CDR3 DNA sequence: TGTGCCAGCAGTGAAGCGCCCGGGACAGTATACGAGCAGTACTTC.

V and J are TRBV30 and TRBJ2-5; tentatively, D is TRBD1 or TRBD2 (5 bases each). Germline V CDR1 and CDR2: GTSNPN, SVGIG (reference sequence). The length of the CDR3 is 13 residues. V gave up 2 bases and J gave up 3 bases, with 10 bases separating them. The DNA for the CDR3 is TGTGCCTGGAGTTTGGGGACCAAAGAGACCCAGTACTTC. Translation: CAWSLGTKETQYF.

This clone was seen a few times. The chain joins TRBV6-5 to TRBJ2-1; a weak D match, TRBD1 (9 bases). The CDR3 spans 15 residues. Germline V gives CDR1 MNHEY, CDR2 SVGAGI. V lost 4 bases and J 10 bases, leaving 20 bases between the germline ends. The CDR3 sequence is CASSSQGASGGEQFF. Written as DNA, the CDR3 is TGTGCCAGCAGTTCACAGGGGGCGAGCGGGGGAGAGCAGTTCTTC.

This chain connects TRBV19 to TRBJ1-5; D unclear. V lost 4 bases and J 9 bases, leaving 19 bases between the germline ends. The CDR3 is 15 residues long. Germline loops: CDR1 LNHDA, CDR2 SQIVND (reference sequence). Here the CDR3 reads CASSKKSLRTWPQHF. The CDR3 DNA sequence: TGTGCCAGTAGTAAAAAGTCCCTGCGTACTTGGCCCCAGCATTTT.

V is TRBV10-3 and J is TRBJ2-3, with no clear D. CDR3 size: 11 residues. V was trimmed by 4 bases and J by 4 bases, leaving 3 bases between them. Germline CDR1 is ENHRY and CDR2 is SYGVKD. The CDR3 DNA is TGTGCCATCAGTGGTGCAGATACGCAGTATTTT. Its protein product is CAISGADTQYF.